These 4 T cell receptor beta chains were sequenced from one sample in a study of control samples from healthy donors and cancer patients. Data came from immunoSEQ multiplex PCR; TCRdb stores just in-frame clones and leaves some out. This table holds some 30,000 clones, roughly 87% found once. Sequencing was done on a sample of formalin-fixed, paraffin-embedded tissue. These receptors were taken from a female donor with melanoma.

CDR3 loop: CATGNRDNTDTQYF. CDR3 nucleotides: TGTGCCACCGGTAACCGGGACAACACAGATACGCAGTATTTT. The chain uses TRBV19 and TRBJ2-3; weak D call: TRBD1 (6 bases). There are 14 residues in the CDR3. Germline V gives CDR1 LNHDA, CDR2 SQIVND (reference sequence). V lost 10 bases and J 2 bases, leaving 16 bases between the germline ends.

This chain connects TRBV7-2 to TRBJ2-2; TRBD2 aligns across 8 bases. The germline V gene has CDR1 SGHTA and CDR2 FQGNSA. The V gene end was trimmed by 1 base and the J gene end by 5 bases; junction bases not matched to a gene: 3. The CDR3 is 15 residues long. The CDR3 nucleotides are TGTGCCAGCAGCTTAGGTAGCGGGAATACCGGGGAGCTGTTTTTT. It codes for CASSLGSGNTGELFF.

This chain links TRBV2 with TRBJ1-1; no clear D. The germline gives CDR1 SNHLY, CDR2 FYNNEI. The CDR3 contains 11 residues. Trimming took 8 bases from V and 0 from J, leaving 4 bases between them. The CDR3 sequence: CASGVNTEAFF. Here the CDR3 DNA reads TGTGCCAGCGGCGTGAACACTGAAGCTTTCTTT.

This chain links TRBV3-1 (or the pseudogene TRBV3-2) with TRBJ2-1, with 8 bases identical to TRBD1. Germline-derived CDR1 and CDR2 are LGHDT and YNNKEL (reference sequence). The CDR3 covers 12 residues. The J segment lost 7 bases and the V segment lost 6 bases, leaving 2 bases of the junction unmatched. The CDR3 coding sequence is TGTGCCAGCAGAAGGACAGGGAATGAGCAGTTCTTC. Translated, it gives CASRRTGNEQFF.